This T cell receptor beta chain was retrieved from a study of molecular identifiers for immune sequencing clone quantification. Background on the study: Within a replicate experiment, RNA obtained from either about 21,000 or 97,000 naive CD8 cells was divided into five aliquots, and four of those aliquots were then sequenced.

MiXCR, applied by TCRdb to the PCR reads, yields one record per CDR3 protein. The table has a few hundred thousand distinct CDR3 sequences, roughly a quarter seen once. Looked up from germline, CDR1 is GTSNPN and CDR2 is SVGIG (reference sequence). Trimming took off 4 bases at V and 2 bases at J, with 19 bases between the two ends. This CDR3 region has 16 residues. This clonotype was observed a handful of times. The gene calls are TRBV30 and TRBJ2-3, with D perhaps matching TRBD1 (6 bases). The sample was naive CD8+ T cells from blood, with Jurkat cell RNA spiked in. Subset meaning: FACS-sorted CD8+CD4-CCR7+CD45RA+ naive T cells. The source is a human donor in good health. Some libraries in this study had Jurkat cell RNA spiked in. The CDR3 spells CAWTRPWGQITDTQYF. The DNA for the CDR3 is TGTGCCTGGACCAGACCTTGGGGGCAGATCACAGATACGCAGTATTTT.